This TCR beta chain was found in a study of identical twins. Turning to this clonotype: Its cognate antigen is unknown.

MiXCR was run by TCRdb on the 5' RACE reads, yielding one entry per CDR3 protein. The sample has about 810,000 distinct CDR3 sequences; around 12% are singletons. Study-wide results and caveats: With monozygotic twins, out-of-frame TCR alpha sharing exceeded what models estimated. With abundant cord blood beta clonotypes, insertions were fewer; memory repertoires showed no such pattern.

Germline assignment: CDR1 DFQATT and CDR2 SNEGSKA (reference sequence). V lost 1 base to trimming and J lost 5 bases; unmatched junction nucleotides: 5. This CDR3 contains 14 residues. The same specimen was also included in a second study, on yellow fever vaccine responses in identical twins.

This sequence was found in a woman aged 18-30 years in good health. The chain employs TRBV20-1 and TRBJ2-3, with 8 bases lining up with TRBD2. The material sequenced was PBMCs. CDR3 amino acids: CSARAGGPKDTQYF. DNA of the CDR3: TGCAGTGCTAGAGCGGGGGGGCCTAAAGATACGCAGTATTTT.